Presented here are 5 T cell receptor beta chains from one specimen sequenced in a study of identical twins. One entry per CDR3 protein results from TCRdb running MiXCR on the 5' RACE reads. The repertoire includes about 200,000 distinct CDR3 sequences, approximately 16% of them detected once, and 40% sits in the top ten. The data also belong to a second study, concerning T cells expressing NK-cell markers.

The sequenced sample consisted of CD8+ T cells sorted from blood. The receptors come from a woman aged 18-30 years in good health.

This clonotype was observed a few times. J is TRBJ1-5 and V is TRBV6-1; D unclear. In germline, CDR1 is MNHNS, CDR2 SASEGT. Trimming shortened V by 3 bases and J by 9 bases, and 6 bases separated the two germline ends. There are 11 residues in the CDR3. The CDR3 DNA sequence: TGTGCCAGCAGTGAGGGATGGCCCCAGCATTTT. This sequence encodes CASSEGWPQHF.

The sample holds a few counts of this clonotype. The rearrangement links TRBV20-1 to TRBJ2-2; tentatively, D is TRBD2 (5 bases). V dropped 8 bases and J dropped 5 bases, with 18 bases sitting between them. The germline gives CDR1 DFQATT, CDR2 SNEGSKA (reference sequence). CDR3 length: 14 residues. The DNA for the CDR3 is TGCAGTCCGAGGAGTAGAGGGAATACCGGGGAGCTGTTTTTT. As protein: CSPRSRGNTGELFF.

This clonotype has a count of ten or more. The chain couples TRBV15 to TRBJ2-1, with 11 bases aligning to TRBD2. Germline-derived CDR1 and CDR2 are LNHNV and YYDKDF (reference sequence). The CDR3 runs to 14 residues. Germline trimming cut 7 bases from V and 4 bases from J; bases unmatched to any gene: 3. CDR3 protein: CATTGTSGYNEQFF. The CDR3 bases are TGTGCCACCACTGGGACTAGCGGATACAATGAGCAGTTCTTC. The full variable domain, its missing parts supplied by reference TRBV15 and TRBJ2-1, is DAMVIQNPRYQVTQFGKPVTLSCSQTLNHNVMYWYQQKSSQAPKLLFHYYDKDFNNEADTPDNFQSRRPNTSFCFLDIRSPGLGDTAMYLCATTGTSGYNEQFFGPGTRLTVL.

This clonotype was seen a handful of times. This rearrangement joins TRBV7-9 to TRBJ2-7, with 7 bases aligning to TRBD2. Germline CDR1 and CDR2: SEHNR and FQNEAQ (reference sequence). Unmatched junction bases numbered 11, after V lost 5 bases and J lost 1 base. The CDR3 spans 16 residues. This CDR3 reads CASSPREGSGSYEQYF. CDR3 coding DNA: TGTGCCAGCAGCCCTAGGGAGGGTTCGGGGTCCTACGAGCAGTACTTC.

The chain uses TRBV9 and TRBJ2-6; D unresolved. Trimming cost V 4 bases and J 3 bases, with 8 bases left between them. This CDR3 region has 14 residues. Germline assignment: CDR1 SGDLS and CDR2 YYNGEE. This CDR3 reads CASSPPDGANVLTF. In nucleotides, the CDR3 is TGTGCCAGCAGCCCCCCGGATGGGGCCAACGTCCTGACTTTC.